Listed below are T cell receptor beta chains from one sample, sequenced in a study of response to subunit inactivated influenza vaccine. TCRdb passed the RT-PCR reads through MiXCR, listing each CDR3 protein once. This table has 500,000 to 550,000 distinct CDR3 sequences, 7.5% to 8.5% appearing once. The sample consisted of PBMCs from blood, taken 23 to 25 months after vaccination. The receptor set was obtained from a man aged 45-69 years who received an inactivated influenza vaccine. Both conserved end residues are part of each CDR3. A D gene is named only where the DNA matches it firmly. A row's size may be missing; if present it is once, few, many or a size class.

clone_size d_call j_call v_call cdr3_nt cdr3_aa
few TRBD1 TRBJ1-4 TRBV7-9 TGTGCCAGCAGCTTAAGACAGGGCGATCCTAATGAAAAACTGTTTTTT CASSLRQGDPNEKLFF
many TRBD1 TRBJ2-3 TRBV5-1 TGCGCCAGCAGCCCGGGACAGGGTGCAGATACGCAGTATTTT CASSPGQGADTQYF
NA NA TRBJ1-3 TRBV10-3 TGTGCCATCAGTGAGTCGCCGACAGTGCTCTCTGGAAACACCATATATTTT CAISESPTVLSGNTIYF
many NA TRBJ2-1 TRBV24-1 TGTGCCACCAGTGATTTCCAGATCGGTGAGCAGTTCTTC CATSDFQIGEQFF
NA NA TRBJ1-5 TRBV12-3/TRBV12-4 TGTGCCAGCACCAAACTCTTGGCTCAGCCCCAGCATTTT CASTKLLAQPQHF
many NA TRBJ1-5 TRBV15 TGTGCCACCAGTATGTCACGACGCAATCAGCCCCAGCATTTT CATSMSRRNQPQHF
NA TRBD2 TRBJ2-1 TRBV6-2/TRBV6-3 TGTGCCAGCAGTCCTAGCGGGAGCGCCGACAATGAGCAGTTCTTC CASSPSGSADNEQFF
NA NA TRBJ1-5 TRBV12-3/TRBV12-4 TGTGCCAGCAGTTTATGGGCTGGGCCCCAGCATTTT CASSLWAGPQHF
many NA TRBJ2-3 TRBV5-8 TGTGCCAGCAGCCCCGTAGGAGGGAGCACAGATACGCAGTATTTT CASSPVGGSTDTQYF
few TRBD2 TRBJ2-2 TRBV7-9 TGTGCCAGCAGCTCTGGGACTAGCGGTAACACCGGGGAGCTGTTTTTT CASSSGTSGNTGELFF
few TRBD2 TRBJ2-4 TRBV20-1 TGCAGTGCTCGGACTAGCGAGAAACTTCAGTACTTC CSARTSEKLQYF
NA TRBD2 TRBJ2-3 TRBV5-5 TGTGCCAGCAGCTCCGGACTAGCGGGGACCTCTAGCACAGATACGCAGTATTTT CASSSGLAGTSSTDTQYF
NA NA TRBJ1-2 TRBV5-6 TGTGCCAGCAGCTTGTCAGGCCCGGGGGGCTACACCTTC CASSLSGPGGYTF
many NA TRBJ1-5 TRBV20-1 TGCAGTGCTAGAGTAATGGACTTTAATCAGCCCCAGCATTTT CSARVMDFNQPQHF
many TRBD1 TRBJ2-7 TRBV10-3 TGTGCCATCAGTGTGGGACAGGGCTACGAGCAGTACTTC CAISVGQGYEQYF